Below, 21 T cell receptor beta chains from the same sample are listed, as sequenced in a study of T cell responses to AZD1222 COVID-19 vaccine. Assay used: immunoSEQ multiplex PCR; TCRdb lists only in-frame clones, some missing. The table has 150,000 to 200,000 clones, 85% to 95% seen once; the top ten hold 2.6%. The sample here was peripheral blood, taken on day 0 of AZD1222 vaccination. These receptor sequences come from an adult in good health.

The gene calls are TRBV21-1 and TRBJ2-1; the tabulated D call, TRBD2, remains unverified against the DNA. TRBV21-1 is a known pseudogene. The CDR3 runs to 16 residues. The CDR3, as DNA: TGTGCCAGCAGCAAAGACGCCGCCGCGCTATGGAATGAGCAGTTCTTC. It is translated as CASSKDAAALWNEQFF.

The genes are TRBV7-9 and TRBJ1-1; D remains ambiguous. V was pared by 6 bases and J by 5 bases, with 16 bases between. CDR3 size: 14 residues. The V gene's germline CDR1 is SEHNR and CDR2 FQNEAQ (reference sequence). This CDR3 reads CASSLDTLGTEAFF. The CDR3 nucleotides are TGTGCCAGCAGTCTCGACACGTTGGGGACTGAAGCTTTCTTT.

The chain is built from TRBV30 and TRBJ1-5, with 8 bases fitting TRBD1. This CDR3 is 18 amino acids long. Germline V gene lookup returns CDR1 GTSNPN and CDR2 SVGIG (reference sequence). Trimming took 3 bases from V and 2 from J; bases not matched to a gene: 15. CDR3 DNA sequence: TGTGCCTGGAGCTCCGACAGGGGAGGACATTGGGGCAATCAGCCCCAGCATTTT. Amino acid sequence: CAWSSDRGGHWGNQPQHF.

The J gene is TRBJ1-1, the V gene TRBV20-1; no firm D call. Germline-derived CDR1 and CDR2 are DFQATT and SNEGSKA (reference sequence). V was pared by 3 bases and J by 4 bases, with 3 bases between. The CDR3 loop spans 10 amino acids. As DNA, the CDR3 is TGCAGTGCTAGTAGCACTGAAGCTTTCTTT. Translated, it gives CSASSTEAFF.

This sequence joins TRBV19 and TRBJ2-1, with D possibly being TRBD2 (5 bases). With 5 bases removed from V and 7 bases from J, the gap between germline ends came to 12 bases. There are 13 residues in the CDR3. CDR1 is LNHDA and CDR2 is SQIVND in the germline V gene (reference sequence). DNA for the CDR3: TGTGCCAGTAGTGAGAGGGCGGGTAATGAGCAGTTCTTC. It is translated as CASSERAGNEQFF.

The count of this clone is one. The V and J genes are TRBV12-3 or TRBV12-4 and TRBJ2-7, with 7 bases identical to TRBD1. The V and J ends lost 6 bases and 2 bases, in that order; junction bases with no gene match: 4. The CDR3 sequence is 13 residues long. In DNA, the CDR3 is TGTGCCAGCAGCCCGGGACAGCCCTACGAGCAGTACTTC. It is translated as CASSPGQPYEQYF.

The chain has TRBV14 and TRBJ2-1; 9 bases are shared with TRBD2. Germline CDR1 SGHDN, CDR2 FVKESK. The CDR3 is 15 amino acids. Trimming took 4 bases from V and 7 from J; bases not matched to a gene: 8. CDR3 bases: TGTGCCAGCAGCCCCTATAGCGGGAGCAGGAATGAGCAGTTCTTC. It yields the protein CASSPYSGSRNEQFF.

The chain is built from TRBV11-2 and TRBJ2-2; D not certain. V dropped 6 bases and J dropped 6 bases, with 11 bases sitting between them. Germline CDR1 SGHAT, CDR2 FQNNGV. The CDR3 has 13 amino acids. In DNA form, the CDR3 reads TGTGCCAGCAGACCGAGTGGTTCCGGGGAGCTGTTTTTT. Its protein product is CASRPSGSGELFF.

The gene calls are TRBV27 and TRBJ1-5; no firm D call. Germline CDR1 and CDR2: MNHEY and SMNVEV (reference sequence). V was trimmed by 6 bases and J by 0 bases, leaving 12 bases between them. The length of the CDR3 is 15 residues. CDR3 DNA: TGTGCCAGCAGCCTAACGGTTTATAGCAATCAGCCCCAGCATTTT. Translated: CASSLTVYSNQPQHF.

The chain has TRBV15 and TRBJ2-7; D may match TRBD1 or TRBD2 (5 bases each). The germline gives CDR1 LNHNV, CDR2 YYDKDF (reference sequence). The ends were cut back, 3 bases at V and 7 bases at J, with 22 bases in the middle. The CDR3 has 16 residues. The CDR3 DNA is TGTGCCACCAGCAGGGACCTCCGGGGCTCCCTTCGGGAGCAGTACTTC. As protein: CATSRDLRGSLREQYF.

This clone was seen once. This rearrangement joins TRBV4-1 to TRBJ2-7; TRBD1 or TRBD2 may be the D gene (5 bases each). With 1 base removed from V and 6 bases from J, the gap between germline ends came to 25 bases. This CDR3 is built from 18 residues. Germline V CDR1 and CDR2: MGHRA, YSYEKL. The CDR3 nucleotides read TGCGCCAGCAGCCAAGGTATGGCAGGCTTAGTGGTCGGGACCGAGCAGTACTTC. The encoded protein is CASSQGMAGLVVGTEQYF.

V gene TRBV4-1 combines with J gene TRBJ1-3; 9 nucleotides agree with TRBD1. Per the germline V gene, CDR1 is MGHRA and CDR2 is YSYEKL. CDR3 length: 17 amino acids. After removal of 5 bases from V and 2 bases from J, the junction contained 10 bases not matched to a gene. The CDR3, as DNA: TGCGCCAGCAGCTGGTTGCCGGGACAGGGTACTGGAAACACCATATATTTT. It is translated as CASSWLPGQGTGNTIYF.

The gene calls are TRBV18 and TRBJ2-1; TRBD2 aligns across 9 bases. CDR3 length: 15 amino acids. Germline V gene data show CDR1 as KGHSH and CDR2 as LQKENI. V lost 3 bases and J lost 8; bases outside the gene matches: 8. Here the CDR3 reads CASSPQPSGTYEQFF. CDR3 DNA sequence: TGTGCCAGCTCACCTCAACCTAGCGGGACCTATGAGCAGTTCTTC. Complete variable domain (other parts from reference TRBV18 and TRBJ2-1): NAGVMQNPRHLVRRRGQEARLRCSPMKGHSHVYWYRQLPEEGLKFMVYLQKENIIDESGMPKERFSAEFPKEGPSILRIQQVVRGDSAAYFCASSPQPSGTYEQFFGPGTRLTVL.

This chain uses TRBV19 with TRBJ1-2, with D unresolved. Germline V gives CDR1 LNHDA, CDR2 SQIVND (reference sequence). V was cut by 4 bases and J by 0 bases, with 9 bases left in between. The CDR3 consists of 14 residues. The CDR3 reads CASSKGPANYGYTF. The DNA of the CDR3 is TGTGCCAGTAGTAAAGGACCGGCTAACTATGGCTACACCTTC.

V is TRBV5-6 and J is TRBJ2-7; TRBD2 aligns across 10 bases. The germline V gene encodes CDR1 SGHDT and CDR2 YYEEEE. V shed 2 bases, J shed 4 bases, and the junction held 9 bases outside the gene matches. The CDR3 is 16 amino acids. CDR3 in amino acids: CASSLGLAAIAYEQYF. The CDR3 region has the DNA TGTGCCAGCAGCTTAGGACTAGCGGCCATCGCATACGAGCAGTACTTC.

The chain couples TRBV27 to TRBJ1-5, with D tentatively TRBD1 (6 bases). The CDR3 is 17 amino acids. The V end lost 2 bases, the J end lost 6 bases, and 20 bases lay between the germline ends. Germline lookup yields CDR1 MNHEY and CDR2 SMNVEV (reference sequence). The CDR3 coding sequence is TGTGCCAGCAGTTTACGTCCCCCAGACAGGTTGGGTCAGCCCCAGCATTTT. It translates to CASSLRPPDRLGQPQHF.

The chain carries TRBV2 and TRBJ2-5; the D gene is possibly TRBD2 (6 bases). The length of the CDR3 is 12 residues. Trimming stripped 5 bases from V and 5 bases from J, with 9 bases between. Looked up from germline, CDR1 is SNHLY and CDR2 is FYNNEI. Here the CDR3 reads CASSSAGETQYF. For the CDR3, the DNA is TGTGCCAGCAGTTCCGCGGGGGAGACCCAGTACTTC.

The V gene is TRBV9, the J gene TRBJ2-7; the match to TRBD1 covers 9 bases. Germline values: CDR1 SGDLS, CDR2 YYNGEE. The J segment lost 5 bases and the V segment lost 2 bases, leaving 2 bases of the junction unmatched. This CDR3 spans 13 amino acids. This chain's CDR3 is CASSVRTGDEQYF. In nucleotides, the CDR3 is TGTGCCAGCAGCGTTCGGACAGGGGACGAGCAGTACTTC.

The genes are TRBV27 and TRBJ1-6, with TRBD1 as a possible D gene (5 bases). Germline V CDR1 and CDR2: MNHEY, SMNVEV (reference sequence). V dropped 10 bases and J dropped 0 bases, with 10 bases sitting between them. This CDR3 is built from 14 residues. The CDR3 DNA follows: TGTGCCACAAGGGGAAGCTCCTATAATTCACCCCTCCACTTT. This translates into CATRGSSYNSPLHF.

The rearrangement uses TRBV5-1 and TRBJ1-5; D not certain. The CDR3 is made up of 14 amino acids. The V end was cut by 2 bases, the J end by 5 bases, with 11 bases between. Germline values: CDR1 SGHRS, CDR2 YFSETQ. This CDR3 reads CASSFGESDQPQHF. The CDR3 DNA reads TGCGCCAGCAGCTTTGGGGAGTCGGATCAGCCCCAGCATTTT. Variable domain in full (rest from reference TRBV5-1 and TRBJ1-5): KAGVTQTPRYLIKTRGQQVTLSCSPISGHRSVSWYQQTPGQGLQFLFEYFSETQRNKGNFPGRFSGRQFSNSRSEMNVSTLELGDSALYLCASSFGESDQPQHFGDGTRLSIL.

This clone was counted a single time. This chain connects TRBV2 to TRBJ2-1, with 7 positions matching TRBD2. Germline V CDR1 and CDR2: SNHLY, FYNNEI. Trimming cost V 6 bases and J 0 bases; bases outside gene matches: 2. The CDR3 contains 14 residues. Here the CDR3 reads CASRGGDSYNEQFF. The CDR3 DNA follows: TGTGCCAGCAGGGGGGGGGACTCCTACAATGAGCAGTTCTTC.